This record looks at one T cell receptor beta chain sequence and its context. The data derive from a study of monozygotic twins with inflammatory bowel disease. One entry per CDR3 protein, without DNA, is what TCRdb gives after re-calling the 5' RACE reads. The clone table shows more than 110,000 distinct CDR3 sequences, with the ten largest holding roughly 1.2%. This CDR3 has 17 amino acids. Germline V gene data show CDR1 as SGHTA and CDR2 as FQGTGA. The sequenced sample was blood. V gene TRBV7-3 combines with J gene TRBJ2-1; the D gene TCRdb calls, TRBD1, cannot be checked with no DNA. This receptor was obtained from a human donor with ulcerative colitis or Crohn's disease, or a healthy co-twin of an affected twin (not recorded which). CDR3: CASSLSSGQTPYNEQFF.